A selection of T cell receptor beta chains follows, all from one sample in a study of shared clonotypes between healthy human individuals. The repertoire was sequenced with immunoSEQ multiplex PCR; TCRdb's copy has only in-frame clones and lacks some. The top ten hold more than 30% of the sample, which has approximately 710,000 clones, about 90% seen once. Sequenced: memory CD8+ T cells from PBMCs. The receptors here all came from a man aged 18 to 29 in good health. Some clones in this sample may be carry-over from other donors' samples. Both conserved end residues are part of each CDR3. The D gene is left open where the match is weak. Part of the rows lack a size; the others show once, few, many or a class for expanded clones.

J gene	D gene	clone size	CDR3 length	V gene	CDR3 protein	CDR3 DNA
TRBJ2-7	-	once	15	TRBV10-2	CASRPPGHSSYEQYF	TGCGCCAGCAGACCTCCGGGACATAGCTCCTACGAGCAGTACTTC
TRBJ2-1	-	-	12	TRBV30	CAWSVWGEEQFF	TGTGCCTGGAGTGTATGGGGGGAGGAGCAGTTCTTC
TRBJ1-2	-	-	14	TRBV15	CATSDPVSQRGYTF	TGTGCCACCAGCGACCCGGTGAGTCAACGTGGCTACACCTTC
TRBJ2-7	TRBD2	-	15	TRBV4-1	CASSQVPSGRNEQYF	TGCGCCAGCAGCCAAGTACCTAGCGGGAGGAACGAGCAGTACTTC
TRBJ2-1	-	-	14	TRBV6-5	CASSYPSLPTEQFF	TGTGCCAGCAGTTACCCCTCCCTCCCTACCGAGCAGTTCTTC
TRBJ2-1	-	-	14	TRBV7-9	CASSLVSEYNEQFF	TGTGCCAGCAGCTTAGTGAGCGAATACAATGAGCAGTTCTTC
TRBJ2-2	TRBD2	-	18	TRBV4-1	CASSLSQGGRANTGELFF	TGCGCCAGCAGCCTTTCTCAAGGCGGGAGAGCGAACACCGGGGAGCTGTTTTTT
TRBJ2-1	-	-	13	TRBV7-9	CASSPGGANEQFF	TGTGCCAGCAGCCCTGGGGGAGCCAATGAGCAGTTCTTC
TRBJ2-1	TRBD1	-	16	TRBV27	CASSPTGQGTHNEQFF	TGTGCCAGCAGTCCAACCGGACAGGGTACCCACAATGAGCAGTTCTTC
TRBJ2-7	-	-	12	TRBV10-3	CAISAGAYEQYF	TGTGCCATCAGTGCAGGGGCCTACGAGCAGTACTTC
TRBJ1-5	TRBD1	-	15	TRBV19	CASSINRGYNQPQHF	TGTGCCAGTAGTATCAACAGGGGATACAATCAGCCCCAGCATTTT
TRBJ2-7	-	-	16	TRBV4-2	CASSQAVRFGSEEQYF	TGTGCCAGCAGCCAAGCAGTCAGGTTCGGGAGTGAAGAGCAGTACTTC
TRBJ1-5	TRBD1	-	16	TRBV10-3	CAISESGTGVYQPQHF	TGTGCCATCAGTGAGTCCGGGACAGGGGTTTATCAGCCCCAGCATTTT
TRBJ1-1	-	once	15	TRBV6-7	CASSRDLLGGTEAFF	TGTGCCAGCAGCCGGGACCTACTAGGGGGCACTGAAGCTTTCTTT
TRBJ2-7	-	-	11	TRBV28	CASSHSYEQYF	TGTGCCAGCAGTCACTCCTACGAGCAGTACTTC
TRBJ1-5	-	-	15	TRBV7-8	CASSITPYSNQPQHF	TGTGCCAGCAGCATTACGCCGTATAGCAATCAGCCCCAGCATTTT
TRBJ1-2	-	few	15	TRBV5-1	CASSLFQGPPRGYTF	TGCGCCAGCAGCTTGTTTCAGGGCCCACCTAGAGGCTACACCTTC
TRBJ2-7	TRBD2	once	14	TRBV7-2	CASSIGLAGYEQYF	TGTGCCAGCAGCATCGGACTAGCGGGGTACGAGCAGTACTTC
TRBJ2-3	-	-	16	TRBV4-1	CASSQGPRRGTDTQYF	TGCGCCAGCAGCCAAGGGCCCCGGAGGGGCACAGATACGCAGTATTTT
TRBJ2-7	TRBD1	-	17	TRBV5-4	CASSFDRQGISTYEQYF	TGTGCCAGCAGCTTTGACCGACAGGGAATATCCACCTACGAGCAGTACTTC
TRBJ1-2	-	few	13	TRBV5-1	CASSLTALYGYTF	TGCGCCAGCAGCCTGACAGCTCTCTATGGCTACACCTTC
TRBJ1-2	-	-	13	TRBV30	CAWRARENYGYTF	TGTGCCTGGAGAGCCAGGGAAAACTATGGCTACACCTTC
TRBJ2-4	-	-	17	TRBV18	CASSPNSGSLVKNIQYF	TGTGCCAGCTCACCGAACAGTGGGTCCCTGGTCAAAAACATTCAGTACTTC
TRBJ1-4	TRBD1	-	17	TRBV5-8	CASSFKTGEQTNEKLFF	TGTGCCAGCAGCTTTAAAACAGGGGAACAAACTAATGAAAAACTGTTTTTT
TRBJ2-1	-	few	13	TRBV7-9	CASSLGAQNEQFF	TGTGCCAGCAGCTTAGGGGCCCAAAATGAGCAGTTCTTC
TRBJ2-3	-	-	13	TRBV2	CASRETAGDTQYF	TGTGCCAGCAGAGAAACCGCAGGGGATACGCAGTATTTT
TRBJ2-7	TRBD2	few	15	TRBV29-1	CSVEDSTSSGDEQYF	TGCAGCGTTGAAGACTCGACTAGCTCCGGAGACGAGCAGTACTTC
TRBJ2-1	TRBD2	once	16	TRBV7-9	CASRYALAGGGDEQFF	TGTGCCAGCAGGTACGCTCTGGCGGGAGGAGGCGATGAGCAGTTCTTC
TRBJ2-4	-	few	14	TRBV7-9	CASSSAGRQNIQYF	TGTGCCAGCAGCTCTGCGGGACGGCAAAACATTCAGTACTTC
TRBJ1-1	-	-	12	TRBV6-6	CASSARSTEAFF	TGTGCCAGCAGTGCACGTAGCACTGAAGCTTTCTTT
TRBJ2-3	-	-	15	TRBV4-1	CASSLTLEFKDTQYF	TGCGCCAGCAGCCTAACATTGGAGTTTAAGGATACGCAGTATTTT
TRBJ2-1	TRBD2	-	14	TRBV5-1	CASSPVGGIHEQFF	TGCGCCAGCAGCCCCGTGGGAGGGATACATGAGCAGTTCTTC
TRBJ2-7	-	-	14	TRBV19	CASSPVGILYEQYF	TGTGCCAGTTCCCCGGTAGGAATTCTATACGAGCAGTACTTC
TRBJ2-1	TRBD2	-	17	TRBV9	CASSVGATGGPFGEQFF	TGTGCCAGCAGCGTAGGAGCGACGGGAGGGCCGTTTGGTGAGCAGTTCTTC
TRBJ2-3	-	once	16	TRBV5-1	CASTPEPRGPEKAQYF	TGCGCCAGCACCCCGGAGCCCCGTGGGCCCGAAAAAGCGCAGTATTTT
TRBJ1-4	-	-	13	TRBV6-5	CASSPLRGEKLFF	TGTGCCAGCAGCCCCTTACGGGGCGAAAAACTGTTTTTT
TRBJ1-1	-	-	13	TRBV29-1	CSVHRGGNTEAFF	TGCAGCGTCCATAGGGGAGGGAACACTGAAGCTTTCTTT